This TCR beta chain was sequenced in a study of blood T cell repertoires in COVID-19 (dated by TCRdb to about 2020). The study in broad terms: Samples covering the acute and convalescent phases of COVID-19 were provided by collaborators in the United States, Italy and Spain. Subjects who had been exposed to COVID-19, were actively infected with it, or had recovered from it provided the deeply sampled blood TCRbeta repertoires that made up the dataset. The material from the prospective study consisted of cDNA or gDNA derived from T cells, B-cell-depleted T cells, or PBMCs. Samples were obtained from the ongoing ImmuneRACE study (first 160 participants) and from some 1,200 subjects provided by 6 global collaborators. The repertoires were released in a freely available public database intended as a resource for research on the immune response to SARS-CoV-2. The sample metadata nearly always contained a de-identified subject ID, COVID-19 status, age in years and sex. Where available, HLA class I and class II types were obtained from metadata supplied by the sample provider rather than from assay-based typing. The paper's findings and limits, for the study overall: Clinical and demographic metadata were provided uncurated, with the amount varying by source and participant.

As for this clone: Its cognate antigen has yet to be identified. Qualities for individual bases were not recorded, and no much larger clone is one base off.

TCRbeta CDR3 regions were amplified from genomic DNA using the immunoSEQ Assay, a bias-controlled multiplex PCR. The paper's data handling went like this. The number of nucleated cells in each sample was estimated from the amplification of reference gene primers within the assay. To quantify the absolute abundance of each unique TCRbeta CDR3 rearrangement, sequence reads were collapsed and filtered. For each sample, productive Simpson clonality was calculated as the square root of Simpson's diversity index over productive rearrangements. TCRdb's version of the immuneACCESS table is confined to in-frame rearrangements and falls short of the full clone set. An unresolved V gene accounts for under half of the shortfall where checked; the remainder is of unknown origin. V, J and clone size are taken as reported in that table, and D and trimming were inferred from the DNA itself. This sample is represented by 200,000 to 250,000 clones; about 85% of them were singletons. Around 6.4% of the sample belongs to the ten largest clones.

Each collaborating institution followed its own protocols to collect whole blood in K2EDTA tubes. For TCRbeta analysis, collaborator samples were shipped as frozen whole blood, as isolated PBMCs, or as DNA extracted from either sample type. The sample was peripheral blood. The TCR comes from a woman aged 60 to 75 with active or convalescent COVID-19.

The CDR3 region has the sequence CASSIDGLAYNEQFF. The sequence in DNA is TGTGCCAGTAGTATAGACGGACTGGCCTACAATGAGCAGTTCTTC. The chain employs TRBV19 and TRBJ2-1, and perhaps TRBD2 as D gene, on 5 matching bases. As encoded in the germline V gene (reference sequence), CDR1 is LNHDA while CDR2 is SQIVND. The CDR3 numbers 15 residues from cysteine through phenylalanine. The sequence is cut down to CDR3 DNA, 45 bases in frame from base 1. V and J are truncated by 0 bases and 2 bases respectively, leaving an intervening sequence of 8 bases.